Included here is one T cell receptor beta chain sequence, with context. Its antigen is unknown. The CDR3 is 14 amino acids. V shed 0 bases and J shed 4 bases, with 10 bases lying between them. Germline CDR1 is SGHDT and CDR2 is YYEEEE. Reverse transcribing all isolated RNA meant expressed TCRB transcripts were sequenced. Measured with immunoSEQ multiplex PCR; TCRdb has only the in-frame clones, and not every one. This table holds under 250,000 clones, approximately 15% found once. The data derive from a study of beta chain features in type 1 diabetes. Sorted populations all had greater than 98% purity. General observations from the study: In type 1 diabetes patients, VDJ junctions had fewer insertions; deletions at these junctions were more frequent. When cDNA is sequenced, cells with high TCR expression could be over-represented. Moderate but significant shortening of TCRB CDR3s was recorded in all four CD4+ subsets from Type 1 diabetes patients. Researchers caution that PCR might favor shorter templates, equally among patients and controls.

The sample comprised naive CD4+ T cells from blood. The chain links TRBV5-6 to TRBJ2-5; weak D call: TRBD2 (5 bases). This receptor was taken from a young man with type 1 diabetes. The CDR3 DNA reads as TGTGCCAGCAGCTTGGCGGCTAGCAGAGAGACCCAGTACTTC. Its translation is CASSLAASRETQYF.